This TCR beta chain comes out of a study of T cell clones after liver transplantation. Study-level information: Patients counted as tolerant after at least one year off all immunosuppression, enzymes not exceeding twice normal.

Some clones are missing from TCRdb's copy, which holds only in-frame ones; the method was immunoSEQ multiplex PCR. The profile covers tens of thousands of clones, with about 70% appearing a single time and around 8.9% taken by the ten largest. Germline V lookup: CDR1 MGHDK, CDR2 SYGVNS. V lost 4 bases, J lost 5 bases, and 8 bases lay in between. The CDR3 spans 12 residues. The clonotype comes from a human patient who received a liver transplant. The graft donor may account for some of the T cells. This chain uses TRBV25-1 with TRBJ1-1; D ambiguous. The sequenced sample was CD4+ T cells from blood, obtained at the 22-month timepoint. The CDR3 DNA reads as TGTGCCAGCAGTGTGGGGTTAACTGAAGCTTTCTTT. It codes for CASSVGLTEAFF.